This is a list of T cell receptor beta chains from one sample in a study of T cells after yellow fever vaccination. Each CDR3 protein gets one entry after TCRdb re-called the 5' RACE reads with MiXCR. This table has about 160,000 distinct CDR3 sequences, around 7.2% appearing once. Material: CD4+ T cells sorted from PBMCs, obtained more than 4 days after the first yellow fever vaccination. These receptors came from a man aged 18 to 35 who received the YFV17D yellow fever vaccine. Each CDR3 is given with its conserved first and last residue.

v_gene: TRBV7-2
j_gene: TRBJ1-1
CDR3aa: CASSLMVSGTEAFF

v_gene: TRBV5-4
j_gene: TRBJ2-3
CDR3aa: CASSLRASGGAAQYF

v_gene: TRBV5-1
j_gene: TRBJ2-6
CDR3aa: CASSLSLGGANVLTF

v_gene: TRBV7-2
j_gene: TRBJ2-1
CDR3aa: CASSAGRVESYNEQFF

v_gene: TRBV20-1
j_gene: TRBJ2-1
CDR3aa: CSARAPGNYRNNEQFF

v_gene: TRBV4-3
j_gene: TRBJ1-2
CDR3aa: CASSQVGMGGYTF

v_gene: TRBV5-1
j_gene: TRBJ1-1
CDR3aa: CASSLATAPDVAFF

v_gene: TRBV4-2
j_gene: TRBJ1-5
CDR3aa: CASSQEQGAYNQPQHF

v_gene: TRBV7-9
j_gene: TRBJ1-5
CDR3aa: CASSKYTDIPYSGPQHF

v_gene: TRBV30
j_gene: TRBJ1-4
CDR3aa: CAWGTGSYEKLFF

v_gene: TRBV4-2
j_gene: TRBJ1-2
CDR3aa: CASSQEIKGSYGYTF

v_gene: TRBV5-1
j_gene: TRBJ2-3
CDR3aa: CASSFPLVTDTQYF

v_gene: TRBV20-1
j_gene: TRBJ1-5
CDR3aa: CSARERDRGNQPQHF

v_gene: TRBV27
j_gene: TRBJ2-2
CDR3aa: CASSFLAGGSTGELFF

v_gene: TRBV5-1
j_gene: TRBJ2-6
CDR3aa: CASSPGPKGANVLTF

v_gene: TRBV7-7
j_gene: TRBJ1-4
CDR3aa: CASSLYQNEKLFF

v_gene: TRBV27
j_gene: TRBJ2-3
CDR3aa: CASSREQGAVSDTQYF

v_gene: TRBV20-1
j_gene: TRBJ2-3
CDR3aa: CSARGGTYRTTDTQYF

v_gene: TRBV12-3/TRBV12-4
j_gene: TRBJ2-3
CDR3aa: CASSEGLAGGPPDTQYF

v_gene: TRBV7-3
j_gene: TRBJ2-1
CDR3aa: CASSVETYNEQFF

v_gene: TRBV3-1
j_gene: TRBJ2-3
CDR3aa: CASSPGTSRPDTQYF

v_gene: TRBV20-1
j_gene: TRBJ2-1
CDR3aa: CSTSGGVSSYNEQFF

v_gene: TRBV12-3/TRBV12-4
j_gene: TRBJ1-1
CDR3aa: CASRMNTEAFF

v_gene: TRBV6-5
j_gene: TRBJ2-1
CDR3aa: CASSLQGRDNEQFF

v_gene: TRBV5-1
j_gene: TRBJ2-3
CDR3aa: CASSSQGPNTDTQYF

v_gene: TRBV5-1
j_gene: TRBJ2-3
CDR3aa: CASSLEARPTDTQYF

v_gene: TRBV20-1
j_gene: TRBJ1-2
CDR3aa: CSANEGWGGYTF

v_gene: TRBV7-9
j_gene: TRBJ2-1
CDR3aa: CASSNEQFF

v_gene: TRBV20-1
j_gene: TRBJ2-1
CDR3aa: CSAYQTSGGSNNEQFF

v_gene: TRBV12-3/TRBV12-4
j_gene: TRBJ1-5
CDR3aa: CASTLERFQPQHF

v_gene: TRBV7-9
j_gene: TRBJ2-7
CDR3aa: CASSFALGLYEQYF

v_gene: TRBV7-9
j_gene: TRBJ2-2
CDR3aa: CASSWRRIRQGGTGELFF

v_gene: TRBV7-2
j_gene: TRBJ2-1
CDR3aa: CASSLNRVGNEQFF

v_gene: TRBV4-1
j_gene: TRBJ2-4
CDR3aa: CASSQTGDSGPKNIQYF

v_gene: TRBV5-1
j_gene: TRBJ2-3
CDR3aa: CASSPGRGDTQYF

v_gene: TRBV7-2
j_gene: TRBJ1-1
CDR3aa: CASSSWGAFTEAFF

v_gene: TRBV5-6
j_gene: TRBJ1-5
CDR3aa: CASSLGPGVNQPQHF

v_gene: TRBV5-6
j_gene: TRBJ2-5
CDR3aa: CASSLLDRRSGTQYF

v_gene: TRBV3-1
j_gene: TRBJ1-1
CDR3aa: CASSQETGRGTEAFF

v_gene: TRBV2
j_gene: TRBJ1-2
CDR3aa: CASSETRGFNGYTF

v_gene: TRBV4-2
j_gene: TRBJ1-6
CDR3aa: CASSQGKLRGGIKASPLHF

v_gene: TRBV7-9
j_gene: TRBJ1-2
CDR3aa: CASSLAAGSAYGYTF

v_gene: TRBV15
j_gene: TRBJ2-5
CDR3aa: CATSRDRGLAGGQETQYF

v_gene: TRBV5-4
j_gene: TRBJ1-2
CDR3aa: CASSEAGMRLQGANYGYTF

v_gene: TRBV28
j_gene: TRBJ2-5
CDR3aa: CASSLLAGAGQETQYF

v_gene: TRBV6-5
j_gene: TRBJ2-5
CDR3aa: CASRKTGAETQYF

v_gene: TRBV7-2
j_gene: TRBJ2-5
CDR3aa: CASSSTGGSRTQYF

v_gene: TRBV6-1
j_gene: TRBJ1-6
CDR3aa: CASRAGTLYNSPLHF

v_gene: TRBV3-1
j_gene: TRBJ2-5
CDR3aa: CASSQAARGETQYF

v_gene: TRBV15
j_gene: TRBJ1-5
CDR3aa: CATSRDRKTWAGQPQHF

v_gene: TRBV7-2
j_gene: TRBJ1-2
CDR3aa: CASSFGERGYGYTF

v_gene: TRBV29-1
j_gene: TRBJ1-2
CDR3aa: CSVERDRSPWGYTF

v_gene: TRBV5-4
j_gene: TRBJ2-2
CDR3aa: CASSNTGGRGREGELFF

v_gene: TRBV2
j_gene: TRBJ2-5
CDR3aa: CASSVAGGETQYF